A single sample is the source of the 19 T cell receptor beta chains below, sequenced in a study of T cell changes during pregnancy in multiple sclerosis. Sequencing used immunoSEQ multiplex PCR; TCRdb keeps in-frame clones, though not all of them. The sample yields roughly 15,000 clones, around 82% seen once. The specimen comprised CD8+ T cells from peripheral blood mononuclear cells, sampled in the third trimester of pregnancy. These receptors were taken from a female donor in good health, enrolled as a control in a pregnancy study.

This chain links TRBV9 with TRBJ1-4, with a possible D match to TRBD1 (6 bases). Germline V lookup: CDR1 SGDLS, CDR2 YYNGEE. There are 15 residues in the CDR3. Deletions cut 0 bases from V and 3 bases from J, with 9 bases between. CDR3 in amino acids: CASSVGGGANEKLFF. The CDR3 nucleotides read TGTGCCAGCAGCGTAGGAGGGGGGGCTAATGAAAAACTGTTTTTT.

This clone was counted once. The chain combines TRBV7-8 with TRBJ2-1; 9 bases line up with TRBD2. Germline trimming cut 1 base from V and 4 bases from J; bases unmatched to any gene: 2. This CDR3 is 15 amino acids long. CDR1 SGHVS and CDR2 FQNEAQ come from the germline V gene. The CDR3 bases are TGTGCCAGCAGCTTAGTAGCGGGGGAATACAATGAGCAGTTCTTC. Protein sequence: CASSLVAGEYNEQFF.

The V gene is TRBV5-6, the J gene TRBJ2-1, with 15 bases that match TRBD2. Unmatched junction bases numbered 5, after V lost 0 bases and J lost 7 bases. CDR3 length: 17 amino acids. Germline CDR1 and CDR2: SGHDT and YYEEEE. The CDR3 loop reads CASSLDPGLAGGNEQFF. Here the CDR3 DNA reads TGTGCCAGCAGCTTGGACCCGGGACTAGCGGGAGGAAATGAGCAGTTCTTC.

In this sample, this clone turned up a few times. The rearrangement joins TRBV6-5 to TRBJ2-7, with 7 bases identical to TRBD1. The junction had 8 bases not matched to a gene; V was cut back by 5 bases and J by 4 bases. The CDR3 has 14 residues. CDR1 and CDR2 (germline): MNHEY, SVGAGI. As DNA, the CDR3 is TGTGCCAGCAGTCCCTGGGACAGACCGTACGAGCAGTACTTC. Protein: CASSPWDRPYEQYF.

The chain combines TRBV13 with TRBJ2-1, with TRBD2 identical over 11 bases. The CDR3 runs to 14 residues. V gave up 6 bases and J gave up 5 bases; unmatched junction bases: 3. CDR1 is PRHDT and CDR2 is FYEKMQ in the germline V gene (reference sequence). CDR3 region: CASRETSGDNEQFF. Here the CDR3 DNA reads TGTGCCAGCAGGGAGACTAGCGGGGACAATGAGCAGTTCTTC.

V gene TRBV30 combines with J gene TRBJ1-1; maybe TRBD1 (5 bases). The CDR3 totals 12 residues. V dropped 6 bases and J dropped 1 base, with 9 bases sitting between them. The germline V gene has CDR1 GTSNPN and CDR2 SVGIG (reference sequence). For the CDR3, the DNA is TGTGCCTGCCGGGGGGGGAACACTGAAGCTTTCTTT. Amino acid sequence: CACRGGNTEAFF. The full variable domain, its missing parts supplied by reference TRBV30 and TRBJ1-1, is SQTIHQWPATLVQPVGSPLSLECTVEGTSNPNLYWYRQAAGRGLQLLFYSVGIGQISSEVPQNLSASRPQDRQFILSSKKLLLSDSGFYLCACRGGNTEAFFGQGTRLTVV.

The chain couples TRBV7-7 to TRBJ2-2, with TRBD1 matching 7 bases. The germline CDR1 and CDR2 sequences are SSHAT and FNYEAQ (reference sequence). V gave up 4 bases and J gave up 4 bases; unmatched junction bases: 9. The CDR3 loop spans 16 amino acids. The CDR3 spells CASSSWTGGLTGELFF. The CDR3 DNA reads TGTGCCAGCAGCTCCTGGACAGGCGGTCTCACCGGGGAGCTGTTTTTT.

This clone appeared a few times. CDR3 in DNA: TGTGCCAGCAGCCATTACAGCGCGGGCAATGAGCAGTTCTTC. Amino acid sequence: CASSHYSAGNEQFF. This chain uses TRBV5-4 with TRBJ2-1, with D possibly TRBD2 on 5 matching bases. Per the germline V gene, CDR1 is SGHNT and CDR2 is YYREEE (reference sequence). The CDR3 is 14 residues long. V was trimmed by 4 bases and J by 6 bases, leaving 14 bases between them.

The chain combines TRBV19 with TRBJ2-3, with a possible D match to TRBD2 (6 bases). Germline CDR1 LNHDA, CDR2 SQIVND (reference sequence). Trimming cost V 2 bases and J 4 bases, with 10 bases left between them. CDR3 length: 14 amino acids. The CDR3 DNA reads TGTGCCAGTAGTATAAGTTCGGGGGCAGATACGCAGTATTTT. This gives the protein CASSISSGADTQYF. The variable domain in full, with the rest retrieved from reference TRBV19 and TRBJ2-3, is DGGITQSPKYLFRKEGQNVTLSCEQNLNHDAMYWYRQDPGQGLRLIYYSQIVNDFQKGDIAEGYSVSREKKESFPLTVTSAQKNPTAFYLCASSISSGADTQYFGPGTRLTVL.

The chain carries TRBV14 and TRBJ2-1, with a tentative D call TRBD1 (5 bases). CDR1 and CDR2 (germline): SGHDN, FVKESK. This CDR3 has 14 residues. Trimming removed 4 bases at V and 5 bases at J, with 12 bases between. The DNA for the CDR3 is TGTGCCAGCAGCCTAGGGGTCGGCGACAATGAGCAGTTCTTC. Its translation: CASSLGVGDNEQFF.

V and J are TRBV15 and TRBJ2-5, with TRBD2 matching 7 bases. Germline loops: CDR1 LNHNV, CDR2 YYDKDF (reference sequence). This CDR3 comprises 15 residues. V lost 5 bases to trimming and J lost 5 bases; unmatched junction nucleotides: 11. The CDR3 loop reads CATSQTSLVVETQYF. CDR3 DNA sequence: TGTGCCACCAGCCAGACTAGCTTGGTGGTGGAGACCCAGTACTTC.

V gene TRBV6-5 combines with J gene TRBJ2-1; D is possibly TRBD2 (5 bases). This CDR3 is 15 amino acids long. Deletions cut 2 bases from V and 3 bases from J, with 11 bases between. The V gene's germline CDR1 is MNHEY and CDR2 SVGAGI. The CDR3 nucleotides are TGTGCCAGCAGTTACGGGGAGTTGGGCTACAATGAGCAGTTCTTC. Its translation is CASSYGELGYNEQFF.

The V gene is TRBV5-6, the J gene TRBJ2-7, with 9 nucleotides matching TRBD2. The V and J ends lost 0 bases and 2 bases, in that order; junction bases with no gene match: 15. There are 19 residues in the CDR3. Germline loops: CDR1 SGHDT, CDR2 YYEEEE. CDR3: CASSLDAGGPALNPYEQYF. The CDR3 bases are TGTGCCAGCAGCTTGGACGCGGGAGGGCCAGCACTCAACCCCTACGAGCAGTACTTC.

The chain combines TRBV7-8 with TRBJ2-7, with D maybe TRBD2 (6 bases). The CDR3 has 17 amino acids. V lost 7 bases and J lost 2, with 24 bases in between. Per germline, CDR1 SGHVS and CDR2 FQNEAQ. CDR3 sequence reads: CASIPVLGEGEAYEQYF. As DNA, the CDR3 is TGTGCCAGCATCCCTGTTTTGGGCGAAGGGGAGGCCTACGAGCAGTACTTC.

Written as DNA, the CDR3 is TGCGCCAGCAGTGAGCTGACGATGGACAGTAGTTATGGCTACACCTTC. Its translation is CASSELTMDSSYGYTF. The chain uses TRBV10-2 and TRBJ1-2, with D perhaps matching TRBD1 (6 bases). The germline V gene has CDR1 WSHSY and CDR2 SAAADI. Between the trimmed V and J ends, which lost 2 bases and 5 bases, there was a span of 18 bases. CDR3 size: 16 residues.

The CDR3 here is CASSVAGLAEETQYF. CDR3 coding DNA: TGTGCCAGCAGCGTAGCTGGACTAGCGGAAGAGACCCAGTACTTC. V gene TRBV9 combines with J gene TRBJ2-5; 10 nucleotides agree with TRBD2. The CDR3 has 15 amino acids. The V and J ends lost 0 bases and 3 bases, in that order; junction bases with no gene match: 2. The germline gives CDR1 SGDLS, CDR2 YYNGEE.

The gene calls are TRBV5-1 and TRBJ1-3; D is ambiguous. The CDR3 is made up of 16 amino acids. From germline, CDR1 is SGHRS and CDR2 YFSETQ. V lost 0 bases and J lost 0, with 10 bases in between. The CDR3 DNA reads TGCGCCAGCAGCTTGGGGGCAGCTCGCTCTGGAAACACCATATATTTT. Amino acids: CASSLGAARSGNTIYF. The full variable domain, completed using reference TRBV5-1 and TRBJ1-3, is KAGVTQTPRYLIKTRGQQVTLSCSPISGHRSVSWYQQTPGQGLQFLFEYFSETQRNKGNFPGRFSGRQFSNSRSEMNVSTLELGDSALYLCASSLGAARSGNTIYFGEGSWLTVV.

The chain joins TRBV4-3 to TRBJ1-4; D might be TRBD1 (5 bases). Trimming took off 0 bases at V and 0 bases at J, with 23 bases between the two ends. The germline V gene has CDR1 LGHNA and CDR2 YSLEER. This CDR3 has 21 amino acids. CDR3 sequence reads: CASSQDIGREPLPPTNEKLFF. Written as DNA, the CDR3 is TGCGCCAGCAGCCAAGATATCGGCAGGGAACCCCTACCTCCAACTAATGAAAAACTGTTTTTT.

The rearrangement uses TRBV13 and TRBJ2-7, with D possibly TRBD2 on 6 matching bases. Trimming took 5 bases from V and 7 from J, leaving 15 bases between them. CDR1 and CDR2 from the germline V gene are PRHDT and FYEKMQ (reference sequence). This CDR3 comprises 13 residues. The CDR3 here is CASSGGTQAEQYF. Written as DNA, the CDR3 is TGTGCCAGCAGCGGCGGGACTCAAGCGGAGCAGTACTTC.